The entry below describes one T cell receptor beta chain. This receptor's antigen is unknown. Base qualities are missing; no much larger clone stands one base away. The data were taken from a study of Ad26.COV2.S vaccination and SARS-CoV-2 variants listed by TCRdb under 2021. In terms of the full investigation: Donors in the vaccine arm were drawn from COV1001, a multicentre, randomized, double-blind, placebo-controlled phase I-IIa trial testing Ad26.COV2.S in healthy adults. Ad26.COV2.S was administered intramuscularly at a dose of 5x10^10 or 1x10^11 viral particles, either as one shot or as two shots given 56 days apart. Sequencing of the TCRbeta repertoire served to evaluate the specificity and breadth of SARS-CoV-2-reactive T cell receptors following Ad26.COV2.S vaccination. The TCR-sequenced set comprised roughly 30 samples: around 20 Ad26.COV2.S vaccine recipients, 5 placebo recipients and 8 SARS-CoV-2 convalescent individuals. Trial participants were randomized into five groups of five, in which low-dose or high-dose Ad26.COV2.S was given once or twice, or placebo was given on both occasions. Throughout the experiments and outcome assessment, investigators stayed blinded to trial group allocation. General study outcomes and caveats: After vaccination, substantial breadth of spike-specific CD8+ and CD4+ T cell responses was reported. Compared with placebo recipients, Ad26.COV2.S recipients showed higher spike-specific TCR breadth (P = 0.0014). Vaccine and placebo recipients had similar non-spike TCR breadth, a finding consistent with the vaccine containing only spike. The study was not powered to compare responses between vaccine doses or regimens. The authors noted that the TCR breadth and depth analyses may have underestimated total T cell responses.

The immunoSEQ Assay was the method used to sequence TCRbeta CDR3 regions. After extraction, genomic DNA underwent amplification by bias-controlled multiplex PCR, followed by high-throughput sequencing. The study's own analysis went as follows. To quantify the absolute abundance of each unique TCRbeta CDR3 region, sequences were collapsed and filtered. T cell fraction was estimated by normalization of TCRbeta template counts to usable DNA, with usable DNA being measured through amplification of reference genes present in all nucleated cells. Repertoire TCRs were annotated as SARS-CoV-2-specific by exact matching of V gene, CDR3 amino acid sequence and J gene to a known reactive TCR set. The reference SARS-CoV-2 TCR set was obtained from MIRA and was filtered for enrichment in COVID-19-positive ImmuneCODE repertoires, whereby public or cross-reactive TCRs were removed. Based on the MIRA antigens, annotated TCRs were further analysed at the level of specific ORF or position within ORF. Breadth was defined as the number of annotated unique rearrangements divided by the total number of unique productive rearrangements, and depth was defined as the summed frequency of the annotated unique rearrangements. Group comparisons of TCR breadth used two-sided Wilcoxon rank-sum tests. TCRdb limited this immuneACCESS table to in-frame rearrangements with V and J called. A share of clones is missing; checked studies link under half to unresolved V genes, and the rest is unexplained. V and J calls and clone size are as listed in that table; D and trimming were resolved from the DNA. This sample gives roughly 420,000 clones in total; approximately 88% of them show up just once. The ten largest clonotypes hold roughly 4% of the sample.

The treatment or condition label on this specimen signifies: 15 to 20 received Ad26.COV2.S at low or high dose, single or two shots; roughly 5 received placebo; per-sample allocation not given. For vaccine and placebo recipients, repertoires were sequenced using samples collected on day 63 after the first injection. Between 29 July and 7 August 2020, Cohort 1b enrolled around 25 adults aged 18-55 years at one site in Boston, USA. Ad26.COV2.S consisted of a replication-incompetent adenovirus type 26 vector by which a prefusion-stabilized SARS-CoV-2 spike protein from the original Wuhan strain was expressed. Sequencing used peripheral blood, obtained in a trial of Ad26.COV2.S vaccine versus placebo. This clonotype was obtained from a person between 18 and 65 years old who received the Ad26.COV2.S COVID-19 vaccine or a placebo.

The nucleotide sequence is given as TGTGCCAGCAGTTTCCACCGGACAGGGGGAATCCATGGCTACACCTTC. Translated, this gives CASSFHRTGGIHGYTF. The V gene is TRBV28 and the J gene is TRBJ1-2; 10 central bases correspond to TRBD1. From a lookup of the germline V gene, CDR1 and CDR2 are MDHEN and SYDVKM. V ends up 3 bases short and J 6 bases short, with an unmatched junction base count of 10. The CDR3 goes from the cysteine to the phenylalanine over 16 residues. Of the read, only the CDR3 DNA is kept; its 48 bases are in frame from base 1.